This T cell receptor (beta chain) originates from a study of cytomegalovirus exposure and HLA in healthy donors. Study-wide points: Among TCR beta chains of equal frequency, HLA-associated ones were more clonally expanded in a later analysis.

As for this clone: The antigen is undetermined.

Use of 60 Vbeta and 13 Jbeta primers characterized the PCR. In the original processing: Roughly 11 million shared chains were among approximately 87 million unique TCR beta chains counted in a later analysis. Profiled with immunoSEQ multiplex PCR; TCRdb holds only in-frame clones, not every one. V and J calls and clone size are copied from that table; D and trimming were computed from the DNA. This table lists about 160,000 clones. Per the germline V gene, CDR1 is MGHRA and CDR2 is YSYEKL. This CDR3 has 16 amino acids. Unmatched junction bases numbered 7, after V lost 0 bases and J lost 6 bases. Sequenced material: PBMCs. The chain employs TRBV4-1 and TRBJ2-3; 9 positions match TRBD2. The sequence was collected from a woman in her sixties or seventies in good health and CMV-seronegative. CDR3 amino acids: CASSQDPQRGADTQYF. Here the CDR3 DNA reads TGCGCCAGCAGCCAAGATCCTCAGCGGGGGGCGGATACGCAGTATTTT.